This T cell receptor (beta chain) came from a study of OX40 agonist ivuxolimab in advanced cancers. The CDR3 totals 12 residues. With V trimmed by 3 bases and J by 5 bases, 1 base remained unmatched. Per germline, CDR1 SEHNR and CDR2 FQNEAQ (reference sequence). The table lists this clone with a few counts. The method was immunoSEQ multiplex PCR; TCRdb's version includes in-frame clones alone and lacks a portion of them. The sample holds around 81,000 clones, about 80% seen once. This material consisted of CD4+ or CD8+ T cells sorted from blood, taken in a trial of the OX40 agonist ivuxolimab. This sequence originates from an adult with an advanced solid tumor such as melanoma, head and neck, liver or kidney cancer. V and J are TRBV7-9 and TRBJ2-7; 7 bases map to TRBD1. CDR3 sequence: CASSLTGNEQYF. The DNA of the CDR3 is TGTGCCAGCAGCTTGACAGGGAACGAGCAGTACTTC.